This T cell receptor beta chain was captured by sequencing in a study of blood T cell repertoires in COVID-19. The CDR3 has 16 residues. V lost 4 bases to trimming and J lost 2 bases; unmatched junction nucleotides: 8. Per the germline V gene, CDR1 is LGHNA and CDR2 is YSLEER. Authors' processing steps: Counts of nucleated cells, estimated from reference gene primer amplification, were obtained. The protocol was immunoSEQ multiplex PCR, while the TCRdb copy is restricted to in-frame clones and leaves out a portion. That table furnishes V, J and clone size, whereas the DNA furnished D and trimming. The table lists 350,000 to 400,000 clones, around nine tenths of them singletons, with 1.7% in the top ten. Participants reported their clinical history, and cohort assignment relied on those reports.

The sequencing sample was made of PBMCs or T cells enriched from blood (not recorded which). The rearrangement links TRBV4-3 to TRBJ2-7; TRBD2 matches at 10 bases. This clonotype was sampled from a woman in her thirties who had recovered from COVID-19. The CDR3 sequence: CASSPSASGGTYEQYF. Written as DNA, the CDR3 is TGCGCCAGCAGCCCCTCGGCTAGCGGGGGAACCTACGAGCAGTACTTC.